The clone carrying this T cell receptor (beta chain) was detected many times. The sample belongs to a study of T-cell reconstitution after alpha-beta-depleted transplantation in children. Preparation of the TCRbeta library involved a method that used unique molecular identifiers. TCRdb re-called the PCR reads through MiXCR, storing one row per CDR3 protein. The sample holds roughly 200,000 distinct CDR3 sequences, over 5.5% seen once. The CDR3 consists of 16 residues. V was pared by 3 bases and J by 8 bases, with 20 bases between. This TCR was sampled from a human donor who donated a stem cell graft to a child with Wiskott-Aldrich syndrome. The sequenced sample was PBMCs from the stem cell graft donor, obtained from the stem cell graft. The V and J genes are TRBV12-3 or TRBV12-4 and TRBJ2-1; possible D gene TRBD2, 6 bases. CDR3 sequence reads: CASSFLGGDGRDEQFF. In DNA, the CDR3 is TGTGCCAGCAGTTTCCTCGGCGGGGATGGCCGGGATGAGCAGTTCTTC.